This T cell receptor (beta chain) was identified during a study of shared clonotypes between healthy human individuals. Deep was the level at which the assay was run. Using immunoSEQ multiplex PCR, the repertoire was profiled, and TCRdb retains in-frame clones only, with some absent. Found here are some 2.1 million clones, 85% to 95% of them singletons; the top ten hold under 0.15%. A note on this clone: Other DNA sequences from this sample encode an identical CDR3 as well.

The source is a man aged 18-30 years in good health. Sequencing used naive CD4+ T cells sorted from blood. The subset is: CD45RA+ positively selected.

The chain's CDR3 is CANNRSGKLCETQYF. The CDR3 coding sequence is TGTGCCAACAACCGATCAGGGAAGTTGTGCGAGACCCAGTACTTC. This chain links TRBV7-3 with TRBJ2-5; D might be TRBD1 (5 bases). V shed 10 bases and J shed 5 bases, with 23 bases lying between them. Germline-derived CDR1 and CDR2 are SGHTA and FQGTGA. There are 15 residues in the CDR3.